These 6 T cell receptor beta chains were sequenced from one sample in a study of glioma-infiltrating T cells after dendritic cell vaccination. Documented time point: after dendritic cell vaccination, including at tumor progression/relapse. Only in-frame clones appear in the TCRdb table, and some are missing; sequencing was by immunoSEQ multiplex PCR. The sample holds about 50,000 clones, approximately 89% seen once. This sample comprised blood, obtained after dendritic cell vaccination. The receptors were gathered from a human donor with glioblastoma.

This rearrangement joins TRBV5-4 to TRBJ1-2, with D uncertain. CDR3 size: 15 residues. The germline CDR1 and CDR2 sequences are SGHNT and YYREEE (reference sequence). V lost 3 bases, J lost 4 bases, and 16 bases lay in between. CDR3 sequence: CASSSWQDILYGYTF. DNA of the CDR3: TGTGCCAGCAGCTCCTGGCAGGATATACTCTATGGCTACACCTTC. The complete variable domain, with remaining parts taken from reference TRBV5-4 and TRBJ1-2, reads ETGVTQSPTHLIKTRGQQVTLRCSSQSGHNTVSWYQQALGQGPQFIFQYYREEENGRGNFPPRFSGLQFPNYSSELNVNALELDDSALYLCASSSWQDILYGYTFGSGTRLTVV.

This clone appeared a single time. The chain couples TRBV15 to TRBJ2-6; D is ambiguous. The germline CDR1 and CDR2 sequences are LNHNV and YYDKDF (reference sequence). This CDR3 is built from 14 residues. The V end lost 4 bases, the J end lost 2 bases, and 6 bases lay between the germline ends. The CDR3 region is CATSKITGANVLTF. CDR3 sequence (DNA): TGTGCCACCAGCAAAATTACTGGGGCCAACGTCCTGACTTTC.

The chain has TRBV30 and TRBJ2-2, with 7 bases lining up with TRBD1. J gave up 2 bases and V 0 bases, and 3 bases lay outside the gene matches. This CDR3 has 15 amino acids. From germline, CDR1 is GTSNPN and CDR2 SVGIG (reference sequence). The CDR3 region is CAWSVGTVNTGELFF. Here the CDR3 DNA reads TGTGCCTGGAGTGTTGGGACAGTTAACACCGGGGAGCTGTTTTTT. The whole variable domain, remainder taken from reference TRBV30 and TRBJ2-2, is SQTIHQWPATLVQPVGSPLSLECTVEGTSNPNLYWYRQAAGRGLQLLFYSVGIGQISSEVPQNLSASRPQDRQFILSSKKLLLSDSGFYLCAWSVGTVNTGELFFGEGSRLTVL.

This clone showed up just a few times. This chain uses TRBV28 with TRBJ1-4; 9 nucleotides match TRBD1. Germline V gene sequence: CDR1 MDHEN, CDR2 SYDVKM. This CDR3 is 15 amino acids long. Unmatched junction bases numbered 6, after V lost 5 bases and J lost 5 bases. The CDR3 here is CASSDRGERNEKLFF. The CDR3 bases are TGTGCCAGCAGTGACAGGGGGGAGCGAAATGAAAAACTGTTTTTT.

The CDR3, as DNA: TGTGCCAGCAGCTCCTGGACAGGGGAGGAGACCCAGTACTTC. Amino acid sequence: CASSSWTGEETQYF. The J gene is TRBJ2-5, the V gene TRBV13; 9 nucleotides agree with TRBD1. V was pared by 4 bases and J by 5 bases, with 5 bases of the junction left unmatched. The CDR3 covers 14 residues. Germline values: CDR1 PRHDT, CDR2 FYEKMQ (reference sequence).

In this sample, this clone turned up once. Germline and junction disagree at one end, which may indicate a read error. The chain carries TRBV7-7 and TRBJ2-1; 11 nucleotides line up with TRBD2. The germline V gene encodes CDR1 SSHAT and CDR2 FNYEAQ (reference sequence). The CDR3 runs to 15 residues. The CDR3 region has the DNA TGTGCTAGCAGCCAAACTAGCGGGAGTAATGATGAGCAGTTCTTC. Amino acid sequence: CASSQTSGSNDEQFF.